The source of this TCR beta chain is a study of OX40 agonist ivuxolimab in advanced cancers. Across the study: An anti-OX40 (CD134) antibody with agonistic activity, ivuxolimab, was administered to patients.

Clones were sequenced by immunoSEQ multiplex PCR, and TCRdb holds only the in-frame ones, with some missing. The sample contains fewer than 90,000 clones, roughly nine tenths of which appear only once. V dropped 1 base and J dropped 5; count of bases not matched to a gene: 4. The germline CDR1 and CDR2 sequences are GTSNPN and SVGIG (reference sequence). The CDR3 sequence is 15 residues long. The chain carries TRBV30 and TRBJ1-6, with TRBD1 matching over 8 bases. Material: CD4+ or CD8+ T cells sorted from blood, obtained in a trial of the OX40 agonist ivuxolimab. This receptor was taken from an adult with an advanced solid tumor such as melanoma, head and neck, liver or kidney cancer. The CDR3 sequence: CAWSALTGDNSPLHF. The DNA of the CDR3 is TGTGCCTGGAGTGCATTGACAGGGGATAATTCACCCCTCCACTTT.